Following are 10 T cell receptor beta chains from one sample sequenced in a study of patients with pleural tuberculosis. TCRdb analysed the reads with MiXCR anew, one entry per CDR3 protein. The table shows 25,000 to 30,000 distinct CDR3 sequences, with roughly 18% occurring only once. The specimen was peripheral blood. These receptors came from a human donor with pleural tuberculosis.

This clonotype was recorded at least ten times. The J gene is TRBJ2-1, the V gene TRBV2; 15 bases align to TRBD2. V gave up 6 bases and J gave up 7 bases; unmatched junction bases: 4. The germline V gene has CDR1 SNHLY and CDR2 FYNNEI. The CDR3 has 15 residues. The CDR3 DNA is TGTGCCAGCAGACTAGGGACTAGCGGGAGGAATGAGCAGTTCTTC. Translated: CASRLGTSGRNEQFF.

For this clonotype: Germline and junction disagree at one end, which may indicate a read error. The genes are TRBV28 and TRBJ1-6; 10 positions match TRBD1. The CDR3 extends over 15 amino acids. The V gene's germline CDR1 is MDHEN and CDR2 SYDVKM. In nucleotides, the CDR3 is TGCGGCAGCAGTTCCGGGACAGGGGATAATTCACCCCTCCACTTT. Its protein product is CGSSSGTGDNSPLHF.

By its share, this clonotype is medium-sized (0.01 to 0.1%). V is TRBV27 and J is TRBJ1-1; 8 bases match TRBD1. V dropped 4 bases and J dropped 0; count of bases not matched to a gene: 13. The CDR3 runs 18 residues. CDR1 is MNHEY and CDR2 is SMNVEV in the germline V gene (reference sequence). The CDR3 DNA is TGTGCCAGCAGTTCCCTAGGACAGGGAGGTCGGATGAACACTGAAGCTTTCTTT. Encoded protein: CASSSLGQGGRMNTEAFF.

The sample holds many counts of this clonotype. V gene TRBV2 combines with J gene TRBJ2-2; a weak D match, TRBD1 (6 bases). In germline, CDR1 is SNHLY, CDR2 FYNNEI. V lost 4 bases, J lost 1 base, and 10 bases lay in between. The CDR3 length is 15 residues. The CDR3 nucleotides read TGTGCCAGCAGTGGAACAGGGATGAACACCGGGGAGCTGTTTTTT. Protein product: CASSGTGMNTGELFF.

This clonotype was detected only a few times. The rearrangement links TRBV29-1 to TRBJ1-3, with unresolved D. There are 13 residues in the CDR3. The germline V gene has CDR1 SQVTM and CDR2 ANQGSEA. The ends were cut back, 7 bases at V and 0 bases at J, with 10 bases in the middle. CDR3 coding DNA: TGCAGCGCCGAAAGGCTCTCTGGAAACACCATATATTTT. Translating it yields CSAERLSGNTIYF.

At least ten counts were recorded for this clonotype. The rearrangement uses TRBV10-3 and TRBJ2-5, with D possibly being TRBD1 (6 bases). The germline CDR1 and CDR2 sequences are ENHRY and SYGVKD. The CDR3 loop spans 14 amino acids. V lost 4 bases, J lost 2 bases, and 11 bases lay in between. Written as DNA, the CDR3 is TGTGCCATCAGTGTGACAGGCCAGCAAGAGACCCAGTACTTC. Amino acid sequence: CAISVTGQQETQYF.

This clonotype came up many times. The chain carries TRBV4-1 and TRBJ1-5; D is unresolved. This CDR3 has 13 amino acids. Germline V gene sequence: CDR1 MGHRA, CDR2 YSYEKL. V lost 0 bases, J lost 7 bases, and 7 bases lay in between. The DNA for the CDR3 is TGCGCCAGCAGCCAAGATGAAGACCAGCCCCAGCATTTT. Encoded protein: CASSQDEDQPQHF.

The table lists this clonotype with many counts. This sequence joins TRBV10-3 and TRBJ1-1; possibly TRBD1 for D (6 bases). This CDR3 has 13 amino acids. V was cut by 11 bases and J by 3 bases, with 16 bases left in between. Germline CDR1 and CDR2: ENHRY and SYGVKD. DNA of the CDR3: TGTGCCTCCAGAGGTCGGACAGACACTGAAGCTTTCTTT. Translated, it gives CASRGRTDTEAFF.

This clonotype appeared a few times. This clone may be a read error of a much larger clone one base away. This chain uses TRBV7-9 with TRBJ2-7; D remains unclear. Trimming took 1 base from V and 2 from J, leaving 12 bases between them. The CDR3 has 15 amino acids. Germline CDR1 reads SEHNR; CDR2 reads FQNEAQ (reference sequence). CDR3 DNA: TGTGCCAGCAGCTTAGTGATACCTGGAACCTACGAGCAGTACTTC. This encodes CASSLVIPGTYEQYF.

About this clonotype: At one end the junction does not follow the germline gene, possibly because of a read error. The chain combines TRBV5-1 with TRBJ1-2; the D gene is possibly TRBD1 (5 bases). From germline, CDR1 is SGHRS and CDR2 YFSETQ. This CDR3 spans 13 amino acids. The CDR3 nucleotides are TGCGCCATCAGCTTGGGGGACGGATATGGCTACACCTTC. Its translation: CAISLGDGYGYTF.